The clone carrying this TCR beta chain was seen many times. This CDR3 region has 13 residues. V was pared by 4 bases and J by 5 bases, with 11 bases between. CDR1 and CDR2 (germline): SGHTA, FQGNSA. The sample belongs to a study of T-cell reconstitution after alpha-beta-depleted transplantation in children. Unique molecular identifiers were incorporated when the TCRbeta library was constructed. Each CDR3 protein gets one entry after TCRdb re-called the PCR reads with MiXCR. The table has 190,000 or so distinct CDR3 sequences, around 7% seen once. This sequence was found in a human donor who donated a stem cell graft to a child with Wiskott-Aldrich syndrome. V gene TRBV7-2 combines with J gene TRBJ2-5; D possibly corresponds to TRBD2 (5 bases). The sequenced sample was PBMCs from the stem cell graft donor, obtained from the stem cell graft. CDR3 sequence: CASSSPGWETQYF. The CDR3 bases are TGTGCCAGCAGCTCCCCGGGATGGGAGACCCAGTACTTC.